These T cell receptor beta chains were read from a single sample in a study of T cell repertoires in cytomegalovirus infection. One entry per CDR3 protein results from TCRdb running MiXCR on the reads. The sample lists around 310,000 distinct CDR3 sequences, 15% to 20% occurring once. The specimen sequenced was PBMCs. The receptors were sampled from a human donor in good health (CMV status not recorded). Some clones in this sample may be carry-over from other donors' samples. The CDR3 runs from the conserved cysteine through the conserved F or W. Each record gives: V gene, J gene, CDR3 protein.

TRBV10-3	TRBJ1-4	CAISEDRGRDEKLFF
TRBV4-3	TRBJ1-4	CASSLRGTSDGYEKLFF
TRBV19	TRBJ2-2	CASSIGVITGELFF
TRBV5-4	TRBJ1-6	CASSLAPSGYNSPLHF
TRBV7-2	TRBJ2-3	CASSETSLGADTQYF
TRBV4-1	TRBJ2-3	CASSQIILAGGITDTQYF
TRBV18	TRBJ2-5	CASSPPGPWTQYF
TRBV6-2/TRBV6-3	TRBJ2-3	CASSSSSGEVDTQYF
TRBV6-1	TRBJ1-3	CASSGAVPSGNTIYF
TRBV4-3	TRBJ1-5	CASSQDTAQPQHF
TRBV15	TRBJ2-2	CATSSDLTGLFTGELFF
TRBV11-3	TRBJ2-7	CASSPGGPYEQYF
TRBV5-4	TRBJ2-7	CASTRDRTYEQYF
TRBV27	TRBJ2-1	CASKRLGQTYNEQFF